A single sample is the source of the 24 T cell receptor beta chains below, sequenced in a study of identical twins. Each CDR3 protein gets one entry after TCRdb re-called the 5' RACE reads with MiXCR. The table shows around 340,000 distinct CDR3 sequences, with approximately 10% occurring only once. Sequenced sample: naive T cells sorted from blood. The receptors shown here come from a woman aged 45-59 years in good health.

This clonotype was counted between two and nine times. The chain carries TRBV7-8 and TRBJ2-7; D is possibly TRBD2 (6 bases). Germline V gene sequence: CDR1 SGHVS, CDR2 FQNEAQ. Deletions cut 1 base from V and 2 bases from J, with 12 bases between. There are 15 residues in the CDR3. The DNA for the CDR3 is TGTGCCAGCAGCTTAGGGTCCGGGGGAGCCTACGAGCAGTACGTC. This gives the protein CASSLGSGGAYEQYV.

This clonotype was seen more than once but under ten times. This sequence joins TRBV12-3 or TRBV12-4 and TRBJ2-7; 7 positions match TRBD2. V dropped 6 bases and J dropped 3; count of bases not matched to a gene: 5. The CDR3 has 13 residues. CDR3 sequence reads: CASRRESGYEQYF. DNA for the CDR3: TGTGCCAGCAGGCGGGAGAGTGGCTACGAGCAGTACTTC.

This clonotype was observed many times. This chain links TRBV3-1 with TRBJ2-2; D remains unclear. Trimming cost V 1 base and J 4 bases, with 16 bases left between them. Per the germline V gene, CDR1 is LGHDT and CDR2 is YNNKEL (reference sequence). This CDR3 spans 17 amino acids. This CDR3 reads CASSQVVLASVTGELFF. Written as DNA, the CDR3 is TGTGCCAGCAGCCAAGTTGTATTAGCCTCGGTCACCGGGGAGCTGTTTTTT.

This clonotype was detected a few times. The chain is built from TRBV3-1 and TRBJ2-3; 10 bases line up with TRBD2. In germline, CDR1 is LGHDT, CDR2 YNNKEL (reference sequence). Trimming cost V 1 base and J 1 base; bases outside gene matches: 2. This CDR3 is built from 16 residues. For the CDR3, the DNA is TGTGCCAGCAGCCAAGCCGGGACTAGCGGCACAGATACGCAGTATTTT. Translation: CASSQAGTSGTDTQYF.

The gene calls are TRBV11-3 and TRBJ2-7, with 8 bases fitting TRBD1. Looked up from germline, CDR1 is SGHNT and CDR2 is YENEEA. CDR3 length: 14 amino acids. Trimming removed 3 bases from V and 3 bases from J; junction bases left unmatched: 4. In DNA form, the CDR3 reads TGTGCCAGCAGCTTGCAGGGGGCTGGCTACGAGCAGTACTTC. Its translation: CASSLQGAGYEQYF.

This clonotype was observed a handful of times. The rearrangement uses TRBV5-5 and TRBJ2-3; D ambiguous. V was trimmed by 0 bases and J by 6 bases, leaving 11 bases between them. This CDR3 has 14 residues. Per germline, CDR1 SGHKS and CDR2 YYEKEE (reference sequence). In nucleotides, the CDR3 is TGTGCCAGCAGCTTGGCTAGTCCGGCGGATACGCAGTATTTT. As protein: CASSLASPADTQYF.

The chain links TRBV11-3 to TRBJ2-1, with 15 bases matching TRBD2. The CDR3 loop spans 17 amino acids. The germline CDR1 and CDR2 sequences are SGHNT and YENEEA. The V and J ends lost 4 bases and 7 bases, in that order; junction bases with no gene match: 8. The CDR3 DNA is TGTGCCAGCAGCTCGGGGACTAGCGGGAGGATTTTGAATGAGCAGTTCTTC. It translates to CASSSGTSGRILNEQFF.

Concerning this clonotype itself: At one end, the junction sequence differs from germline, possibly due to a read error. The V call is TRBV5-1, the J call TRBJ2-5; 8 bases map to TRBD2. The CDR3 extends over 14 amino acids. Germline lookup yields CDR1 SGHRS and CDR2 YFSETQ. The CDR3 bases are TGCGCCAGCAGCTTACTAGCGGACAAAGAGGCCCAGTACTTC. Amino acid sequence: CASSLLADKEAQYF. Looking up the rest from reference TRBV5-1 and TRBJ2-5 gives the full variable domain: KAGVTQTPRYLIKTRGQQVTLSCSPISGHRSVSWYQQTPGQGLQFLFEYFSETQRNKGNFPGRFSGRQFSNSRSEMNVSTLELGDSALYLCASSLLADKEAQYFGPGTRLLVL.

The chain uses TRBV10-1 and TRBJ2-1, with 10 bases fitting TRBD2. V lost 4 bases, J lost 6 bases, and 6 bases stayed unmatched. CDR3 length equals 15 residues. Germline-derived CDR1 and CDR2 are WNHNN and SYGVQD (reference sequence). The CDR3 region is CASSVLAGALNEQFF. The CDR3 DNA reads TGCGCCAGCAGTGTTCTAGCGGGAGCCCTCAATGAGCAGTTCTTC.

CDR3 bases: TGCGCCAGCAGCCCCAGCGGGAGGGCGGATACGCAGTATTTT. This codes for CASSPSGRADTQYF. J is TRBJ2-3 and V is TRBV4-1; 10 nucleotides agree with TRBD2. Germline V gene data show CDR1 as MGHRA and CDR2 as YSYEKL. The CDR3 spans 14 residues. V gave up 4 bases and J gave up 6 bases; unmatched junction bases: 4.

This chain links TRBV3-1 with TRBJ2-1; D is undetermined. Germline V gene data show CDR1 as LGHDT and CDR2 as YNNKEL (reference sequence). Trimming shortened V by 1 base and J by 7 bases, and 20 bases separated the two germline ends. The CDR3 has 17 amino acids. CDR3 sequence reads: CASSQGGARSFLNEQFF. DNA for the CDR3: TGTGCCAGCAGCCAAGGAGGCGCCAGGAGTTTCTTAAATGAGCAGTTCTTC.

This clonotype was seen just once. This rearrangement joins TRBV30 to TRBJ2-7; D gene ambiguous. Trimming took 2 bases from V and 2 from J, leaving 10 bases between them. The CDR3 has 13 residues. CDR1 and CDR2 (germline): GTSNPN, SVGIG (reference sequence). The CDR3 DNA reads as TGTGCCTGGAGTAGCCCGGTAACCTACGAGCAGTACTTC. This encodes CAWSSPVTYEQYF.

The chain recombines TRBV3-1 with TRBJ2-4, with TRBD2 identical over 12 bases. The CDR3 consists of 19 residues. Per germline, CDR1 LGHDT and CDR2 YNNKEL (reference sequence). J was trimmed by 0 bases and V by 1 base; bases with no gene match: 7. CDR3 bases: TGTGCCAGCAGCCAAGGGTGGACTAGCGGGACTTTAGCCAAAAACATTCAGTACTTC. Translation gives CASSQGWTSGTLAKNIQYF.

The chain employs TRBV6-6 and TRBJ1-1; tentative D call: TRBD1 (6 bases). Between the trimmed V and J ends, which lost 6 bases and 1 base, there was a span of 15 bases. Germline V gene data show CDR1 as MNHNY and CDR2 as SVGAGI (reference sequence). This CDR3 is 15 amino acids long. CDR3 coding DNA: TGTGCCAGCAGGGAGACAGGAGGGTCGAACACTGAAGCTTTCTTT. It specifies CASRETGGSNTEAFF.

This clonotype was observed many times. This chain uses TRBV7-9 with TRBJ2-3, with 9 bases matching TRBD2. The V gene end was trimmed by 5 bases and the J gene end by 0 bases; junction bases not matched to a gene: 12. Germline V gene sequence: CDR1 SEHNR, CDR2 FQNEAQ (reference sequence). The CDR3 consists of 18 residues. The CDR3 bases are TGTGCCAGCAGCCGACGACTAGCGGAAGATCATAGCACAGATACGCAGTATTTT. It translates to CASSRRLAEDHSTDTQYF.

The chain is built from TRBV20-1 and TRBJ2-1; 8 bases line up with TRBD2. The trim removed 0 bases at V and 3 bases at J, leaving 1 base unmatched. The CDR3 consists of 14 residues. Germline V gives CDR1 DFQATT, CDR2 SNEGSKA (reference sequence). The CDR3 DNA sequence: TGCAGTGCTAGAGATACTAGCGGCTACAATGAGCAGTTCTTC. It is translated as CSARDTSGYNEQFF.

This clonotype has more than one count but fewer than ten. CDR3 in amino acids: CASSLGERENQPQHF. The CDR3 nucleotides are TGTGCCAGCAGCTTAGGAGAGCGGGAAAATCAGCCCCAGCATTTT. This chain uses TRBV7-9 with TRBJ1-5; unclear D gene. The germline V gene has CDR1 SEHNR and CDR2 FQNEAQ (reference sequence). The CDR3 is 15 amino acids. Trimming cost V 1 base and J 4 bases, with 11 bases left between them. The full variable domain, completed using reference TRBV7-9 and TRBJ1-5, is DTGVSQNPRHKITKRGQNVTFRCDPISEHNRLYWYRQTLGQGPEFLTYFQNEAQLEKSRLLSDRFSAERPKGSFSTLEIQRTEQGDSAMYLCASSLGERENQPQHFGDGTRLSIL.

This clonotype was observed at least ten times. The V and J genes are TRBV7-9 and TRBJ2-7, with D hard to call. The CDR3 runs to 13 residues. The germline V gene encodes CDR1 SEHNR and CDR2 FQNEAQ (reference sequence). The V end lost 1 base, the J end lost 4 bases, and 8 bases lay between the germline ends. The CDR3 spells CASSLGQEYEQYF. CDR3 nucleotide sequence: TGTGCCAGCAGCTTAGGTCAGGAATACGAGCAGTACTTC.

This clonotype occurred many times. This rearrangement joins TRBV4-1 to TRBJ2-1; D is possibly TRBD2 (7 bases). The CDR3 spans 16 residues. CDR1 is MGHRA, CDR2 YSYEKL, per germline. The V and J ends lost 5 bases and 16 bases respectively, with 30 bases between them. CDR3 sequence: CASSSPRGRERSDRFF. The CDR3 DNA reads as TGCGCCAGCAGCTCCCCCCGGGGGCGGGAGAGGTCGGATAGATTCTTC.

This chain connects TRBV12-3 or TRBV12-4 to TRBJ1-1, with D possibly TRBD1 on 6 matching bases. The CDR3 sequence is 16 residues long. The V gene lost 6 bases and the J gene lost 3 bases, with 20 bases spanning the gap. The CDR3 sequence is CASSPSQDRGDTEAFF. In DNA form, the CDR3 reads TGTGCCAGCAGCCCTAGCCAGGACAGAGGTGACACTGAAGCTTTCTTT.

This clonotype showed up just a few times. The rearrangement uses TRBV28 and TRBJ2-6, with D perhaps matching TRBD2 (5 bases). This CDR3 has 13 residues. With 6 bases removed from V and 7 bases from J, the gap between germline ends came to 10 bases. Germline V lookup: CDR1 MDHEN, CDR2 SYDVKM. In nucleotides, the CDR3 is TGTGCCAGCAGGGACGGGGTAGCCAACGTCCTGACTTTC. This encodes CASRDGVANVLTF.

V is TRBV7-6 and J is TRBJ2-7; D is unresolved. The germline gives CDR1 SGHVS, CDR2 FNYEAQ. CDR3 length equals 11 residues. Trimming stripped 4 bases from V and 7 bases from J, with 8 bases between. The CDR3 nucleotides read TGTGCCAGCAGCTCCGGCCGGGAGCAGTACGTC. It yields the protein CASSSGREQYV.

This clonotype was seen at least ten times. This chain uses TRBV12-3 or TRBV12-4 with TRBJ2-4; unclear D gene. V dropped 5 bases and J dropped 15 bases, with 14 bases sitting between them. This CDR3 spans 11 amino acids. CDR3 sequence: CASSLPGPLYF. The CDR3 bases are TGTGCCAGCAGTCTACCGGGCCCTTTGTACTTC.

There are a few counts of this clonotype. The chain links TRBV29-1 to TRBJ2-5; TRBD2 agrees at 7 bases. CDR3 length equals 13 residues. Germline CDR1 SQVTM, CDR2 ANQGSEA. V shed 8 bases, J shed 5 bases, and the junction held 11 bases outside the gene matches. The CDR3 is CSFGGKLEETQYF. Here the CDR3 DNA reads TGCAGCTTCGGGGGGAAATTGGAGGAGACCCAGTACTTC.